This is a list of T cell receptor beta chains from one sample in a study of spatial heterogeneity in lung cancer. TCRdb independently ran MiXCR on the 5' RACE reads; one entry per CDR3 protein. The table includes over 10,000 distinct CDR3 sequences, more than 3.5% detected once. The specimen was lung tumor tissue, collected at surgery. The receptors here all came from a male donor with early-stage non-small cell lung cancer. CDR3s include the opening cysteine and the closing phenylalanine or tryptophan. Fields, in order: V gene, clone size, D gene, J gene, CDR3 DNA, CDR3 protein. The D gene is left open where the match is weak. The size entry is marked missing in some rows and otherwise reads once, few, many or a size class.

TRBV20-1	many	TRBD1	TRBJ2-1	TGCAGTGCTAGAGTTTTACAGGGGGCATTCGATGAGCAGTTCTTC	CSARVLQGAFDEQFF
TRBV20-1	medium-sized	-	TRBJ2-5	TGCAGTGCTAGTGTATACAGACAAGAGACCCAGTACTTC	CSASVYRQETQYF
TRBV11-2	-	TRBD1	TRBJ2-3	TGTGCCAGCAGCTTAGGACAGGGCACAAATACGCAGTATTTT	CASSLGQGTNTQYF
TRBV20-1	-	TRBD1	TRBJ2-5	TGCAGTGCACGGACAGGGAAGGAGAACAAGTACTTC	CSARTGKENKYF
TRBV4-2	many	TRBD1	TRBJ1-5	TGTGCCAGCAGCCAAGGGGGACAGGGATTTAGCAATCAGCCCCAGCATTTT	CASSQGGQGFSNQPQHF
TRBV2	many	-	TRBJ2-1	TGTGCCAGCGGGAGACAGAGGAACAATGAGCAGTTCTTC	CASGRQRNNEQFF
TRBV10-2	medium-sized	-	TRBJ2-2	TGCGCCAGCAGTGAGTTACGAGTGGCCGGGGAGCTGTTTTTT	CASSELRVAGELFF
TRBV20-1	medium-sized	-	TRBJ2-1	TGCAGTGCTAGCCACTACAATGAGCAGTTCTTC	CSASHYNEQFF
TRBV24-1	medium-sized	-	TRBJ1-5	TGTGCCACCAGTGATAATTTGGGCCGGAGGCCCCAGCATTTT	CATSDNLGRRPQHF
TRBV20-1	medium-sized	-	TRBJ2-3	TGCAGTGCTAGAGATTTAGTAGATACGCAGTATTTT	CSARDLVDTQYF
TRBV6-5	many	-	TRBJ1-2	TGTGCCAGCAGTATTGTGAGGGCCGGGGGCTACACCTTC	CASSIVRAGGYTF
TRBV25-1	few	-	TRBJ2-7	TGTGCCAGCGAAGGGGCAGGGGGGTCATACGAGCAGTACTTC	CASEGAGGSYEQYF
TRBV15	many	-	TRBJ2-7	TGTGCCACCAGCAGAGATAGGTCAGTCTCCTACGAGCAGTACTTC	CATSRDRSVSYEQYF
TRBV30	medium-sized	-	TRBJ2-3	TGTGCCTGGAGACGGCGGGAACGCACAGATACGCAGTATTTT	CAWRRRERTDTQYF
TRBV12-3/TRBV12-4	many	TRBD2	TRBJ2-2	TGTGCCAGCAGCGAGGGACTAGCGGGAGTTCGGTACACCGGGGAGCTGTTTTTT	CASSEGLAGVRYTGELFF
TRBV6-2/TRBV6-3	many	-	TRBJ2-1	TGTGCCACCCAAGTCTACAATGAGCAGTTCTTC	CATQVYNEQFF
TRBV7-9	many	-	TRBJ2-1	TGTGCCAGCAGCTTCTCCGTTGAGCAGTTCTTC	CASSFSVEQFF
TRBV20-1	many	TRBD2	TRBJ2-7	TGCAGTGCGAAGGAGACTAGCGGGAAGGACGAGCAGTACTTC	CSAKETSGKDEQYF
TRBV20-1	many	TRBD1	TRBJ2-7	TGCAGTGCTAGATTTACAGGGGGCAGGGGAGGCTACGAGCAGTACTTC	CSARFTGGRGGYEQYF
TRBV5-1	many	-	TRBJ2-2	TGCGCCAGCAGTCCCGGCGGTTCCACCGGGGAGCTGTTTTTT	CASSPGGSTGELFF
TRBV6-6	-	-	TRBJ1-5	TGTGCCAGCAGTTCCCCTAGCAATCAGCCCCAGCATTTT	CASSSPSNQPQHF
TRBV3-1	-	-	TRBJ2-7	TGTGCCAGCAGCGCCGGGCCGCGTGGCGAGCAGTACTTC	CASSAGPRGEQYF
TRBV9	many	TRBD1	TRBJ2-2	TGTGCCAGCAGCGTAGCGAGGGGGCTCGGGACCGGGGAGCTGTTTTTT	CASSVARGLGTGELFF
TRBV7-9	-	-	TRBJ2-1	TGTGCCAGCAGCTTCGGGGGACTTGGGGCTGAGCAGTTCTTC	CASSFGGLGAEQFF
TRBV6-6	many	-	TRBJ1-2	TGTGCCAGCAGTTACTCGAGTTCGGGGCTGGGTGACCTGTATACCTTC	CASSYSSSGLGDLYTF
TRBV4-2	many	-	TRBJ2-2	TGTGCCAGCAGCCAAGCGGTAGGGGACGGGGAGCTGTTTTTT	CASSQAVGDGELFF
TRBV7-8	-	-	TRBJ2-7	TGTGCCAGCAGCTTAGCTTTGGGATACGAGCAGTACTTC	CASSLALGYEQYF
TRBV27	medium-sized	TRBD1	TRBJ2-6	TGTGCCAGCAAAAAGGACAGGGCCTCTGGGGCCAACGTCCTGACTTTC	CASKKDRASGANVLTF
TRBV6-2/TRBV6-3	many	TRBD1	TRBJ1-2	TGTGCCAGCAGTTCCGAGGACGGACAGGGGAACTATGGCTACACCTTC	CASSSEDGQGNYGYTF
TRBV11-2	many	-	TRBJ1-1	TGTGCCAGCAGCTTATGGTCACCCCCTGAAGCTTTCTTT	CASSLWSPPEAFF
TRBV11-2	many	-	TRBJ2-1	TGTGCCAGCAGCTTAGTTGCAGCGGTCTCCTACAATGAGCAGTTCTTC	CASSLVAAVSYNEQFF
TRBV19	many	-	TRBJ1-1	TGTGCCAGTAGTGCCCAGAGGAACACTGAAGCTTTCTTT	CASSAQRNTEAFF
TRBV29-1	many	TRBD2	TRBJ2-7	TGCAGCGTTGGGAACGGACTAGCGGGAGACGAGCAGTACTTC	CSVGNGLAGDEQYF
TRBV7-2	medium-sized	TRBD2	TRBJ2-3	TGTGCCAGCAGCTTAGCTACTAGCGGGGGGAATCGGCATACGCAGTATTTT	CASSLATSGGNRHTQYF
TRBV18	many	TRBD1	TRBJ1-5	TGTGCCAGCTCCTTTGGACAGGTCGGTCAGCCCCAGCATTTT	CASSFGQVGQPQHF
TRBV29-1	many	TRBD1	TRBJ2-3	TGCAGCGTTGATACCTGGACAGGACAGAACACAGATACGCAGTATTTT	CSVDTWTGQNTDTQYF
TRBV3-1	many	-	TRBJ2-1	TGTGCCAGCAGCCACCGCAGCTCCTACAATGAGCAGTTCTTC	CASSHRSSYNEQFF
TRBV7-2	many	-	TRBJ2-1	TGTGCCAGCAGCTTAGGACTGAGCTCCTACAATGAGCAGTTCTTC	CASSLGLSSYNEQFF
TRBV4-1	many	-	TRBJ1-6	TGCGCCAGCAGCCTACTCCCAGGCATCGATTCACCCCTCCACTTT	CASSLLPGIDSPLHF
TRBV7-8	many	-	TRBJ1-3	TGTGCCAGCAGCTTAGTAAATACAGGCCACTCTGGAAACACCATATATTTT	CASSLVNTGHSGNTIYF
TRBV14	few	-	TRBJ1-6	TGTGCCAGCAGCCTGGGCCAACGGAATTCACCCCTCCACTTT	CASSLGQRNSPLHF
TRBV2	many	TRBD2	TRBJ2-1	TGTGCCAGCTTGCGGGAGGCCCGTTACAATGAGCAGTTCTTC	CASLREARYNEQFF
TRBV6-2/TRBV6-3	-	-	TRBJ2-2	TGTGCCAGCAGGTCCGGAGGGAGGAACACCGGGGAGCTGTTTTTT	CASRSGGRNTGELFF
TRBV6-5	medium-sized	-	TRBJ1-2	TGTGCCAGCAGTTACTCGATGTGGGCGTCTACCTATGGCTACACCTTC	CASSYSMWASTYGYTF
TRBV9	many	-	TRBJ2-1	TGTGCCAGCAGCGTAAACACCATCAATGAGCAGTTCTTC	CASSVNTINEQFF
TRBV27	many	-	TRBJ1-4	TGTGCCAGCAGTTTATGGGCAGGCGTTAATGAAAAACTGTTTTTT	CASSLWAGVNEKLFF
TRBV5-6	many	TRBD1	TRBJ1-1	TGTGCCAGCAGCTCACGGACAGGGTGGATGAACACTGAAGCTTTCTTT	CASSSRTGWMNTEAFF
TRBV14	many	TRBD1	TRBJ1-2	TGTGCCAGCAGCCAAGATCGGACAGGGGCTGGCGACACCTTC	CASSQDRTGAGDTF